The next 21 T cell receptor beta chains were all read from a single sample in a study of blood T cell repertoires in COVID-19. Repertoires were generated with immunoSEQ multiplex PCR, while TCRdb's copy carries only in-frame clones and drops some. The table has some 300,000 clones, around four fifths seen once; the top ten hold around 4.1%. The sequencing sample was made of peripheral blood. Every receptor here comes from a woman between 50 and 59 years old with active or convalescent COVID-19.

Here the CDR3 DNA reads TGTGCCATCGCGCGCGGGATCTCCCCGAGCGAGCAGTACTTC. Translating gives CAIARGISPSEQYF. V and J are TRBV10-3 and TRBJ2-7; D might be TRBD2 (6 bases). Deletions cut 8 bases from V and 6 bases from J, with 20 bases between. The CDR3 runs to 14 residues. Germline assignment: CDR1 ENHRY and CDR2 SYGVKD.

V is TRBV5-1 and J is TRBJ2-1, with TRBD1 as a possible D gene (6 bases). The CDR3 sequence is 16 residues long. V was pared by 0 bases and J by 4 bases, with 14 bases between. Germline lookup yields CDR1 SGHRS and CDR2 YFSETQ. The CDR3: CASSLAPGQGYNEQFF. In DNA form, the CDR3 reads TGCGCCAGCAGCTTGGCCCCGGGACAAGGTTACAATGAGCAGTTCTTC.

CDR3 loop: CASSGRTGEGHTEAFF. In DNA, the CDR3 is TGTGCCAGTAGTGGTCGGACAGGGGAGGGGCACACTGAAGCTTTCTTT. The chain recombines TRBV19 with TRBJ1-1; 9 bases are shared with TRBD1. The V gene end was trimmed by 5 bases and the J gene end by 3 bases; junction bases not matched to a gene: 10. CDR1 is LNHDA, CDR2 SQIVND, per germline (reference sequence). The CDR3 has 16 residues.

The sample holds one count of this clone. This chain links TRBV28 with TRBJ1-1; D is unclear. With 3 bases removed from V and 4 bases from J, the gap between germline ends came to 12 bases. Looked up from germline, CDR1 is MDHEN and CDR2 is SYDVKM. The CDR3 is 14 amino acids. The CDR3 is CASSLRGKSTEAFF. The CDR3 nucleotides read TGTGCCAGCAGTTTGCGCGGGAAGAGCACTGAAGCTTTCTTT.

This clone appeared a few times. The chain links TRBV19 to TRBJ1-2; TRBD1 is a possible D gene (6 bases). This CDR3 has 13 amino acids. Germline V gene lookup returns CDR1 LNHDA and CDR2 SQIVND (reference sequence). Between the trimmed V and J ends, which lost 4 bases and 5 bases, there was a span of 11 bases. CDR3 loop: CASSTGTPYGYTF. In nucleotides, the CDR3 is TGTGCCAGTAGTACCGGGACACCGTATGGCTACACCTTC. Variable domain in full (rest from reference TRBV19 and TRBJ1-2): DGGITQSPKYLFRKEGQNVTLSCEQNLNHDAMYWYRQDPGQGLRLIYYSQIVNDFQKGDIAEGYSVSREKKESFPLTVTSAQKNPTAFYLCASSTGTPYGYTFGSGTRLTVV.

This clone has only one observation. The chain joins TRBV5-1 to TRBJ2-2; no reliable D call. V was cut by 1 base and J by 5 bases, with 9 bases left in between. CDR1 and CDR2 (germline): SGHRS, YFSETQ. The CDR3 spans 14 residues. DNA for the CDR3: TGCGCCAGCAGCTTGTTCCAGGTAACCGGGGAGCTGTTTTTT. Translating gives CASSLFQVTGELFF.

The rearrangement joins TRBV12-3 or TRBV12-4 to TRBJ2-1, with D possibly TRBD1 on 6 matching bases. The CDR3 runs to 12 residues. The ends were cut back, 6 bases at V and 10 bases at J, with 13 bases in the middle. The CDR3 DNA reads TGTGCCAGCAGACCAGGGACACAAGAGCAGTTCTTC. It codes for CASRPGTQEQFF.

The chain has TRBV5-4 and TRBJ2-7; TRBD2 matches at 9 bases. Germline lookup yields CDR1 SGHNT and CDR2 YYREEE (reference sequence). After removal of 4 bases from V and 4 bases from J, the junction contained 9 bases not matched to a gene. CDR3 length equals 15 residues. For the CDR3, the DNA is TGTGCCAGCAGCCCGCGGGGGGGGCTCCCATACGAGCAGTACTTC. It is translated as CASSPRGGLPYEQYF.

This sequence joins TRBV10-3 and TRBJ2-3, with D maybe TRBD1 (5 bases). The CDR3 runs to 14 residues. Germline lookup yields CDR1 ENHRY and CDR2 SYGVKD. Trimming cost V 10 bases and J 4 bases, with 18 bases left between them. This CDR3 is CATQWAGKSDTQYF. CDR3 bases: TGTGCCACGCAATGGGCAGGGAAATCAGATACGCAGTATTTT.

The chain carries TRBV2 and TRBJ2-1; TRBD2 matches at 8 bases. The V gene end was trimmed by 4 bases and the J gene end by 6 bases; junction bases not matched to a gene: 11. CDR1 is SNHLY, CDR2 FYNNEI, per germline. The CDR3 has 16 amino acids. The CDR3 nucleotides are TGTGCCAGCAGTGTAGTAGGACTAGCTGGGGGCAATGAGCAGTTCTTC. Protein: CASSVVGLAGGNEQFF.

The chain carries TRBV28 and TRBJ2-1; the D gene is possibly TRBD2 (6 bases). The ends were cut back, 8 bases at V and 2 bases at J, with 13 bases in the middle. This CDR3 has 14 residues. CDR1 is MDHEN, CDR2 SYDVKM, per germline. The CDR3 nucleotides are TGTGCCAGCCGAAGTCGGGGGACCTACAATGAGCAGTTCTTC. It codes for CASRSRGTYNEQFF.

The rearrangement links TRBV5-1 to TRBJ2-7; TRBD2 aligns across 9 bases. Germline trimming cut 1 base from V and 0 bases from J; bases unmatched to any gene: 8. The CDR3 has 17 amino acids. Germline-derived CDR1 and CDR2 are SGHRS and YFSETQ. CDR3 DNA sequence: TGCGCCAGCAGCTTGCTTGCTAGCGGGACGACCTCCTACGAGCAGTACTTC. This encodes CASSLLASGTTSYEQYF.

V usage is TRBV12-3 or TRBV12-4 and J usage is TRBJ1-2, with 7 nucleotides matching TRBD1. The CDR3 runs to 13 residues. Trimming removed 5 bases from V and 6 bases from J; junction bases left unmatched: 6. The CDR3 reads CASSIQGLHGYTF. CDR3 nucleotides: TGTGCCAGCAGTATACAGGGGTTGCATGGCTACACCTTC.

This clone is a singleton in its sample. J is TRBJ1-4 and V is TRBV10-1, with 11 bases aligning to TRBD1. Germline values: CDR1 WNHNN, CDR2 SYGVQD (reference sequence). Trimming removed 7 bases from V and 9 bases from J; junction bases left unmatched: 19. The CDR3 is 18 amino acids. The CDR3 bases are TGCGCCAGCATCGCTGGGGCGGGACAGGGGGTCGCGAGGCAAAAACTGTTTTTT. Translation gives CASIAGAGQGVARQKLFF.

This chain uses TRBV27 with TRBJ1-1; no reliable D call. The V end lost 5 bases, the J end lost 2 bases, and 15 bases lay between the germline ends. The germline CDR1 and CDR2 sequences are MNHEY and SMNVEV (reference sequence). CDR3 size: 15 residues. CDR3 loop: CASSIHIGVNTEAFF. The CDR3 bases are TGTGCCAGCAGTATCCATATCGGGGTAAACACTGAAGCTTTCTTT.

V usage is TRBV5-4 and J usage is TRBJ1-5; D uncertain. The V end was cut by 2 bases, the J end by 3 bases, with 15 bases between. The length of the CDR3 is 16 residues. Germline V gene lookup returns CDR1 SGHNT and CDR2 YYREEE (reference sequence). The CDR3 region has the DNA TGTGCCAGCAGCTTATGGAACGGGTTTGACAATCAGCCCCAGCATTTT. Translated, it gives CASSLWNGFDNQPQHF.

This clone has more than one count but fewer than ten. The chain employs TRBV6-2 or TRBV6-3 and TRBJ1-2; no firm D call. V was clipped by 5 bases and J by 1 base, with 8 bases between them. Germline V gives CDR1 MNHEY, CDR2 SVGEGT. The CDR3 loop spans 13 amino acids. This CDR3 reads CASSPRDNYGYTF. The CDR3 DNA reads as TGTGCCAGCAGTCCCCGGGATAACTATGGCTACACCTTC.

The rearrangement links TRBV4-1 to TRBJ2-1, with 7 bases aligning to TRBD2. Trimming at V came to 3 bases and at J to 4 bases, leaving 6 bases not matched to a gene. This CDR3 has 15 amino acids. Germline V gene data show CDR1 as MGHRA and CDR2 as YSYEKL. The DNA for the CDR3 is TGCGCCAGCAGCCAGGAGGCTAGCGGTTACAATGAGCAGTTCTTC. Residues: CASSQEASGYNEQFF.

This sequence joins TRBV28 and TRBJ2-1; 8 bases fit TRBD2. This CDR3 is 16 amino acids long. Germline V gene lookup returns CDR1 MDHEN and CDR2 SYDVKM. The ends lost 6 bases at V and 6 bases at J; junction bases unmatched: 13. This chain's CDR3 is CASRGGGLASTNEQFF. CDR3 DNA: TGTGCCAGCAGGGGCGGGGGGCTAGCGTCCACCAATGAGCAGTTCTTC.

This clone was detected a few times. J is TRBJ2-7 and V is TRBV7-8; D ambiguous. The CDR3 length is 11 residues. The V gene lost 5 bases and the J gene lost 7 bases, with 9 bases spanning the gap. Germline loops: CDR1 SGHVS, CDR2 FQNEAQ. For the CDR3, the DNA is TGTGCCAGCAGCGTAAGACATGAGCAGTACTTC. Amino acids: CASSVRHEQYF. Using reference TRBV7-8 and TRBJ2-7 for the parts outside the CDR3, the full variable domain is GAGVSQSPRYKVAKRGQDVALRCDPISGHVSLFWYQQALGQGPEFLTYFQNEAQLDKSGLPSDRFFAERPEGSVSTLKIQRTQQEDSAVYLCASSVRHEQYFGPGTRLTVT.

The gene calls are TRBV27 and TRBJ1-3; TRBD1 aligns across 9 bases. Per germline, CDR1 MNHEY and CDR2 SMNVEV (reference sequence). There are 17 residues in the CDR3. Trimming cost V 1 base and J 0 bases; bases outside gene matches: 4. The CDR3 region has the DNA TGTGCCAGCAGTTTATGGGGACAGGGCCTCTCTGGAAACACCATATATTTT. Its protein product is CASSLWGQGLSGNTIYF.